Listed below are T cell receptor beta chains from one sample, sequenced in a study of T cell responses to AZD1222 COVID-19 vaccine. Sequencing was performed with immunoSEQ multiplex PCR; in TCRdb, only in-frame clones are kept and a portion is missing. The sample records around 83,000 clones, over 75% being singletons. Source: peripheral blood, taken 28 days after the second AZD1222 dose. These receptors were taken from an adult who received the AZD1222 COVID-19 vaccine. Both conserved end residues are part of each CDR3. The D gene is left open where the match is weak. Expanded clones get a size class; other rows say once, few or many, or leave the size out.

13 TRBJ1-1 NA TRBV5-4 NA CASSLVSKTEAFF TGTGCCAGCAGCTTGGTCAGCAAAACTGAAGCTTTCTTT
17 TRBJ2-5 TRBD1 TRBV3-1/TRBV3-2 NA CASSRRRDRGWQETQYF TGTGCCAGCAGCCGTAGGAGGGACAGGGGATGGCAAGAGACCCAGTACTTC
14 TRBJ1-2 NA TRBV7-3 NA CASRVPGREYGYTF TGTGCCAGCAGAGTGCCGGGAAGGGAATATGGCTACACCTTC
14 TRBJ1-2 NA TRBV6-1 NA CASSEGGRNYGYTF TGTGCCAGCAGTGAAGGAGGCAGAAACTATGGCTACACCTTC
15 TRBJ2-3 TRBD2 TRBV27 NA CASSLDAGGTDTQYF TGTGCCAGCAGTTTAGACGCGGGGGGCACAGATACGCAGTATTTT
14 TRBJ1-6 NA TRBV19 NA CASSIRGINSPLHF TGTGCCAGTAGTATAAGGGGGATAAATTCACCCCTCCACTTT
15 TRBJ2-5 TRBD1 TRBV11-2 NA CASSLLDRGSETQYF TGTGCCAGCAGCTTACTAGACAGGGGGTCAGAGACCCAGTACTTC
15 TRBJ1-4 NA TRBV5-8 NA CASSQQVSTNEKLFF TGTGCCAGCAGCCAACAGGTGTCAACTAATGAAAAACTGTTTTTT
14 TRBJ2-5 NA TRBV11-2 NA CASSSGPGLETQYF TGTGCCAGCAGCTCGGGACCTGGCCTCGAGACCCAGTACTTC
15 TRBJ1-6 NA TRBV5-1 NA CASSLEGQYNSPLHF TGTGCCAGCAGCTTGGAAGGACAGTATAATTCACCCCTCCACTTT
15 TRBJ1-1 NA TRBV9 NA CASSVGSQPNTEAFF TGTGCCAGCAGCGTAGGATCCCAACCAAACACTGAAGCTTTCTTT
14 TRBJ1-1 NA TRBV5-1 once CASRSGSTNTEAFF TGCGCCAGCAGGTCCGGGTCGACGAACACTGAAGCTTTCTTT
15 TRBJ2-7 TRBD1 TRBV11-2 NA CASSIGTGGPYEQYF TGTGCCAGCAGCATCGGGACAGGGGGGCCCTACGAGCAGTACTTC
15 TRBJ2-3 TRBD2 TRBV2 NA CASSYGGGGTDTQYF TGTGCCAGCAGTTACGGGGGAGGGGGCACAGATACGCAGTATTTT
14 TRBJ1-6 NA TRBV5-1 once CASSTDGGGSPLHF TGCGCCAGCAGTACGGACGGAGGGGGTTCACCCCTCCACTTT
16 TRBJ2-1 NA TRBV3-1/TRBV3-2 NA CASSQRPTRAYNEQFF TGTGCCAGCAGCCAGAGACCGACTAGAGCCTACAATGAGCAGTTCTTC
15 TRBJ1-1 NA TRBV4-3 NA CASSLLRLGDTEAFF TGCGCCAGCAGCCTCTTACGGTTAGGAGACACTGAAGCTTTCTTT
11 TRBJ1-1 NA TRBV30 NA CAWSSRGEAFF TGTGCCTGGAGTTCGAGAGGGGAAGCTTTCTTT
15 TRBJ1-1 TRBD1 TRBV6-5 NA CASSRRGTSNPEAFF TGTGCCAGCAGCCGCAGGGGGACCTCAAACCCTGAAGCTTTCTTT
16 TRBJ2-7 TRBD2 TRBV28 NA CASSDRTSGIPYEQYF TGTGCCAGCAGCGACAGGACTAGCGGGATCCCCTACGAGCAGTACTTC
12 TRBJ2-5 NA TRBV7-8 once CASSRGRETQYF TGTGCCAGCAGCCGAGGGAGAGAGACCCAGTACTTC
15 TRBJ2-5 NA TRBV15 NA CATSRPGEGQETQYF TGTGCCACCAGCAGGCCCGGTGAGGGCCAAGAGACCCAGTACTTC
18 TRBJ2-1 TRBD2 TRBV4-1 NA CASSQDRGAGAPYNEQFF TGCGCCAGCAGCCAAGATCGAGGAGCGGGGGCCCCCTACAATGAGCAGTTCTTC
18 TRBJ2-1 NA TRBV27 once CASSLGSVARFSYNEQFF TGTGCCAGCAGTTTAGGCTCGGTTGCCCGCTTCTCCTACAATGAGCAGTTCTTC
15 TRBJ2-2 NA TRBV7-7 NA CASSLFGLNTGELFF TGTGCTAGCAGCTTATTTGGACTCAACACCGGGGAGCTGTTTTTT
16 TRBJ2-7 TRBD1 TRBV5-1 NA CASSLAGGRGSYEQYF TGCGCCAGCAGCTTGGCAGGGGGACGGGGCTCCTACGAGCAGTACTTC
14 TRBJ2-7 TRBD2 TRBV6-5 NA CASSYSRGVQTQYF TGTGCCAGCAGTTACTCTCGGGGGGTCCAGACGCAGTACTTC
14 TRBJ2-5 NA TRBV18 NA CASSPSEPRETQYF TGTGCCAGCTCACCTTCGGAGCCAAGAGAGACCCAGTACTTC